This T cell receptor beta chain was recorded in a study of T cell responses to AZD1222 COVID-19 vaccine. Study-wide results and limits: Possibly, clonal diversity was underestimated; donors were largely white British and included more females. In the spike-specific TCR repertoire, nearly half reportedly target unmutated variant regions. Vaccine-related CD4 TCRs covered spike, predominating at 160-218 and 743-854. The study found Spike-specific TCR breadth and depth rose after two AZD1222 doses.

The CDR3 extends over 14 amino acids. Trimming cost V 4 bases and J 7 bases, with 17 bases left between them. The germline CDR1 and CDR2 sequences are SQVTM and ANQGSEA. Libraries were prepared by immunoSEQ multiplex PCR; TCRdb keeps only in-frame clonotypes and omits some of them. In the table there are 140,000 to 150,000 clones, more than 75% of which are singletons. Notes on this clone: Antigen unknown.

The starting material was peripheral blood, obtained on day 0 of MenACWY control vaccination. The sequence derives from an adult in good health. This chain connects TRBV29-1 to TRBJ2-1; D may be TRBD1 or TRBD2 (7 bases each). Here the CDR3 reads CSVAPLQGGNEQFF. The CDR3 DNA is TGCAGCGTTGCGCCGCTGCAGGGGGGGAATGAGCAGTTCTTC.